The clone carrying this TCR beta chain was observed many times. Trimming stripped 4 bases from V and 8 bases from J, with 19 bases between. CDR1 is SQVTM, CDR2 ANQGSEA, per germline. The length of the CDR3 is 14 residues. Using its own MiXCR run on the RT-PCR reads, TCRdb lists one record per CDR3 protein. This sample has about 700,000 distinct CDR3 sequences; 11% to 15% occur once, and the top ten carry 3.6%. Material for sequencing was memory CD4+ T cells from blood. The chain recombines TRBV29-1 with TRBJ2-3; possibly TRBD2 for D (6 bases). The sequence was collected from a female donor in good health, serving as a healthy control. The CDR3 nucleotides read TGCAGCGTTGGGTCTAGCGCCAATTCTGGTACGCAGTATTTT. This encodes CSVGSSANSGTQYF.